The entry that follows covers one TCR beta chain sequence. This specimen comes from a study of T cells after somatic rescue of genetic block. Only in-frame clones appear in the TCRdb table, and some are missing; sequencing was by immunoSEQ multiplex PCR. The top ten clones hold 27% of a sample with approximately 16,000 clones, about three quarters of them seen once. Germline values: CDR1 LNHDA, CDR2 SQIVND (reference sequence). The CDR3 runs to 15 residues. V lost 1 base, J lost 5 bases, and 6 bases stayed unmatched. This receptor was identified in a man aged 18 to 30. The material sequenced was peripheral blood mononuclear cells (PBMCs). The chain recombines TRBV19 with TRBJ2-7; 9 bases map to TRBD1. The CDR3 DNA follows: TGTGCCAGTAGTATAGGAGGGACAGGGAACCACGAGCAGTACTTC. It specifies CASSIGGTGNHEQYF.